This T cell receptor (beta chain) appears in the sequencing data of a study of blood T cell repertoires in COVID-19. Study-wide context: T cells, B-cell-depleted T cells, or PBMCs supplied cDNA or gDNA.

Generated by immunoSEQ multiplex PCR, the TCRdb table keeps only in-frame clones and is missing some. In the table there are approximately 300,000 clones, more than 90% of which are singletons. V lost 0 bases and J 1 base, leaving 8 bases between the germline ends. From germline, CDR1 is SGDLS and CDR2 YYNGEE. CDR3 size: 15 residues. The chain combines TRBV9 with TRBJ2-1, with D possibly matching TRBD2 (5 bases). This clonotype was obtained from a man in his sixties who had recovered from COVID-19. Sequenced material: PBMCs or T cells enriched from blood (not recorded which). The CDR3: CASSVGTGSYNEQFF. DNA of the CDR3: TGTGCCAGCAGCGTAGGTACGGGGTCCTACAATGAGCAGTTCTTC.